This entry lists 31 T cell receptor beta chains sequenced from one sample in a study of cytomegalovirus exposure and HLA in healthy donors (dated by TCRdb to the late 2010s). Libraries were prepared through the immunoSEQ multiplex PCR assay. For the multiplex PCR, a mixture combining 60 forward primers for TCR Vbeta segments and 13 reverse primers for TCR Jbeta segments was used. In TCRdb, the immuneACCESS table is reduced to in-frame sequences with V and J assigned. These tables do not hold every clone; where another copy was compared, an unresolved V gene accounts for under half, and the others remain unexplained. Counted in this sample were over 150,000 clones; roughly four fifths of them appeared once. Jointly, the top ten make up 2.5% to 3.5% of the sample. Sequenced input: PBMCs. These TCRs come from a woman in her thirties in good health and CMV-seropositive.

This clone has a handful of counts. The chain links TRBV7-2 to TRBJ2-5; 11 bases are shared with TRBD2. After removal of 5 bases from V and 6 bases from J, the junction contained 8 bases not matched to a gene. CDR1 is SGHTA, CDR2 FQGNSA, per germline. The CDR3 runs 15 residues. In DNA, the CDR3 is TGTGCCAGCAGCCCTCCGGGACTAGCGGTAAAGACCCAGTACTTC. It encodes CASSPPGLAVKTQYF.

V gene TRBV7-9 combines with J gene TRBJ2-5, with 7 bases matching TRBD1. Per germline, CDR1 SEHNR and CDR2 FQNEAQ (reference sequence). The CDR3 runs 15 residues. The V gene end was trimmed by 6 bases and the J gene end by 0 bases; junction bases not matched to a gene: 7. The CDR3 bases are TGTGCCAGCAGTCCCCGGACAGGCTACCAAGAGACCCAGTACTTC. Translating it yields CASSPRTGYQETQYF.

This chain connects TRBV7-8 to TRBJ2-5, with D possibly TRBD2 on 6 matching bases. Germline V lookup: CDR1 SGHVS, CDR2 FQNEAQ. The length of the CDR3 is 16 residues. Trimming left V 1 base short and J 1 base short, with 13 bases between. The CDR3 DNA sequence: TGTGCCAGCAGCTTAGGGGGAGCGGGCCTCCAAGAGACCCAGTACTTC. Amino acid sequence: CASSLGGAGLQETQYF.

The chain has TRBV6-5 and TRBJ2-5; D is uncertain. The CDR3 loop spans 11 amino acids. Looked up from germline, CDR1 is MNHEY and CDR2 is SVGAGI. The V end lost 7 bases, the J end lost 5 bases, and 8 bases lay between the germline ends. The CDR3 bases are TGTGCCAGCACCTACTGGGAGACCCAGTACTTC. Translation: CASTYWETQYF.

DNA for the CDR3: TGTGCCAGCAGCAATAGCGGGAGTTTATACAATGAGCAGTTCTTC. Translating gives CASSNSGSLYNEQFF. The rearrangement links TRBV5-6 to TRBJ2-1, with TRBD2 matching over 9 bases. The germline gives CDR1 SGHDT, CDR2 YYEEEE. The V gene end was trimmed by 4 bases and the J gene end by 4 bases; junction bases not matched to a gene: 6. The CDR3 runs 15 residues.

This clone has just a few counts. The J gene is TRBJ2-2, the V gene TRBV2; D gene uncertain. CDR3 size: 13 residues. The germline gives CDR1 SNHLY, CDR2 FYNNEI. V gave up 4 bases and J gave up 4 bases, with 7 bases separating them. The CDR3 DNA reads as TGTGCCAGCAGTGTACAGCCCACCGGGGAGCTGTTTTTT. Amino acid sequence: CASSVQPTGELFF. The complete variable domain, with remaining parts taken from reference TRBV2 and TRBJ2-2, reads EPEVTQTPSHQVTQMGQEVILRCVPISNHLYFYWYRQILGQKVEFLVSFYNNEISEKSEIFDDQFSVERPDGSNFTLKIRSTKLEDSAMYFCASSVQPTGELFFGEGSRLTVL.

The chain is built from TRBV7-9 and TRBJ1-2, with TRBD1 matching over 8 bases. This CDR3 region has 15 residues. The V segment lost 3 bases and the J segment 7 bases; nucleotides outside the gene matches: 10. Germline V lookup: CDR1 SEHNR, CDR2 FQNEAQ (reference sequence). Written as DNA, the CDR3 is TGTGCCAGCAGCTTGATCCAGGGGGCAGTAGGTGGCTACACCTTC. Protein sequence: CASSLIQGAVGGYTF.

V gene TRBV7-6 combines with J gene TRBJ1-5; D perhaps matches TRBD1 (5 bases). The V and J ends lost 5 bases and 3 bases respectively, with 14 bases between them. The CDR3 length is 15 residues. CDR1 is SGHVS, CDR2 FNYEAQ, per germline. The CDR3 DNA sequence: TGTGCCAGCAGCCCGAGGGCGGGGGACAATCAGCCCCAGCATTTT. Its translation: CASSPRAGDNQPQHF.

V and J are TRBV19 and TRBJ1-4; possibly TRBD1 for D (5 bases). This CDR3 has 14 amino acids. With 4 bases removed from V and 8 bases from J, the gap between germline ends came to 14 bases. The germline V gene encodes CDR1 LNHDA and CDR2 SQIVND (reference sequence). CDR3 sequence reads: CASSKLQGLEKLFF. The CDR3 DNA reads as TGTGCCAGTAGTAAACTTCAGGGATTAGAAAAACTGTTTTTT.

CDR3 DNA: TGTGCCAGCAGCGTAGGAATAGCGGGAGGGCCAGGCTCCTACAATGAGCAGTTCTTC. Its protein product is CASSVGIAGGPGSYNEQFF. This chain joins TRBV9 and TRBJ2-1; 11 positions match TRBD2. Germline loops: CDR1 SGDLS, CDR2 YYNGEE. The CDR3 sequence is 19 residues long. Trimming at V came to 0 bases and at J to 0 bases, leaving 8 bases not matched to a gene.

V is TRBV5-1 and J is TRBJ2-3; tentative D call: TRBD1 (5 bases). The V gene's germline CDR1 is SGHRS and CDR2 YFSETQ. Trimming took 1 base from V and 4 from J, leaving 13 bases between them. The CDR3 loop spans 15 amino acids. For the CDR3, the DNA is TGCGCCAGCAGCTTGACAGGTCTCTCCCCAGATACGCAGTATTTT. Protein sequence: CASSLTGLSPDTQYF.

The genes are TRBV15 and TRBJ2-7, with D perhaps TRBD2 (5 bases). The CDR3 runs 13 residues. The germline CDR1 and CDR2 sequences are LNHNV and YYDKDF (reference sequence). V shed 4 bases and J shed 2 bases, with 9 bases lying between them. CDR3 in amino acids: CATSTGLAYEQYF. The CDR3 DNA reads TGTGCCACCAGCACCGGACTGGCCTACGAGCAGTACTTC.

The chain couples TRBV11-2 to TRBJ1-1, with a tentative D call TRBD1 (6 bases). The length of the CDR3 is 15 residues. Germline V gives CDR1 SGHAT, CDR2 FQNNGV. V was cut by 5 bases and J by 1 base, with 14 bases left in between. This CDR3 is CASSPRRTENTEAFF. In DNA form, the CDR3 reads TGTGCCAGCAGCCCCCGGCGGACAGAGAACACTGAAGCTTTCTTT.

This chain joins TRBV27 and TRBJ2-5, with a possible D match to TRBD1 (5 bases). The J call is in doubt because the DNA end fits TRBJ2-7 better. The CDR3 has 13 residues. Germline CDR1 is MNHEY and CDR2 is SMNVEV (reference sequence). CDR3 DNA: TGTGCCAGCAGTTTAGGCAGGGAATACGAGCAGTACTTC. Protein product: CASSLGREYEQYF.

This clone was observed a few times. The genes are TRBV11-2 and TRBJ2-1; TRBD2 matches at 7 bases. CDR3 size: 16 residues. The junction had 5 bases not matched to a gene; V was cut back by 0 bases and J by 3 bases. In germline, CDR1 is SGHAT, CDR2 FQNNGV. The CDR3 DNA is TGTGCCAGCAGCTTAGATATCACTAGCGACTACAATGAGCAGTTCTTC. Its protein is CASSLDITSDYNEQFF.

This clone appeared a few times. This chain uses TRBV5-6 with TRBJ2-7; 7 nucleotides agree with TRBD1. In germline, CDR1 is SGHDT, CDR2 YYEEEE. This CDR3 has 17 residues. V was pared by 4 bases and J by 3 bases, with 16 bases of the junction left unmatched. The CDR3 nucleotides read TGTGCCAGCAGCCGGGGTCGACAGGGCGGTGTCCTCTACGAGCAGTACTTC. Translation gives CASSRGRQGGVLYEQYF.

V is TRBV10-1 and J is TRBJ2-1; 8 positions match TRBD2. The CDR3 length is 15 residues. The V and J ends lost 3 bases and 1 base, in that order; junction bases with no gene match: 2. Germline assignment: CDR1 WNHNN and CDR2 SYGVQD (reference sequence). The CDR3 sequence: CASSDASGSYNEQFF. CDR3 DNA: TGCGCCAGCAGTGACGCTAGCGGGTCCTACAATGAGCAGTTCTTC.

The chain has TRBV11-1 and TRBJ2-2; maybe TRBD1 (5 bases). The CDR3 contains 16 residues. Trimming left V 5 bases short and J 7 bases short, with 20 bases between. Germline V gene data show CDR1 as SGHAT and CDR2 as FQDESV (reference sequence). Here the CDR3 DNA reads TGTGCCAGCAGCCCAGGGCCTTCTCCCGCCGGCGGGGAGCTGTTTTTT. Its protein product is CASSPGPSPAGGELFF.

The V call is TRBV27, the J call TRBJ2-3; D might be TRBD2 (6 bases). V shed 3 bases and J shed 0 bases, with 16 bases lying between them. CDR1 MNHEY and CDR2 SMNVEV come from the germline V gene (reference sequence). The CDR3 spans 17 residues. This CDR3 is CASSFAPGLRSTDTQYF. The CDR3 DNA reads TGTGCCAGCAGTTTCGCCCCGGGACTTAGGAGCACAGATACGCAGTATTTT.

CDR3 nucleotide sequence: TGTGCCACCAGCAGAGATCGGGGACTAGCGGGGGGAACAGATACGCAGTATTTT. Translating it yields CATSRDRGLAGGTDTQYF. The chain has TRBV15 and TRBJ2-3, with 15 positions matching TRBD2. After removal of 0 bases from V and 3 bases from J, the junction contained 4 bases not matched to a gene. Germline lookup yields CDR1 LNHNV and CDR2 YYDKDF (reference sequence). The CDR3 extends over 18 amino acids.

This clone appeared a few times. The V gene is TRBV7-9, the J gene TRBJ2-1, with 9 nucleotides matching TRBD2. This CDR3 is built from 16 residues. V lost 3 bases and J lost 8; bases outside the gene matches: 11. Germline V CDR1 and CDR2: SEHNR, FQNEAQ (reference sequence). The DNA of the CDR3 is TGTGCCAGCAGCTTGTTGAGGCGGGAGGGCCTCTATGAGCAGTTCTTC. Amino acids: CASSLLRREGLYEQFF.

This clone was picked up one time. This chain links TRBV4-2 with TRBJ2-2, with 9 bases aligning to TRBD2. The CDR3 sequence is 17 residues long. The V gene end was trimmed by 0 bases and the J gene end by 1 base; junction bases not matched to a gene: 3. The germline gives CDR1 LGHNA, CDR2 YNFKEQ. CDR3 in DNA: TGTGCCAGCAGCCAAGATCTTAGCGGGGGGAACACCGGGGAGCTGTTTTTT. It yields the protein CASSQDLSGGNTGELFF.

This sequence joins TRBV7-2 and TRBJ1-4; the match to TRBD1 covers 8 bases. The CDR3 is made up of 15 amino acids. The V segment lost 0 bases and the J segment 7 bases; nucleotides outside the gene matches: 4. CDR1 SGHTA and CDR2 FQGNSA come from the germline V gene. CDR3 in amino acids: CASSLASGGLEKLFF. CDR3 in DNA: TGTGCCAGCAGCTTAGCGTCAGGGGGCCTTGAAAAACTGTTTTTT.

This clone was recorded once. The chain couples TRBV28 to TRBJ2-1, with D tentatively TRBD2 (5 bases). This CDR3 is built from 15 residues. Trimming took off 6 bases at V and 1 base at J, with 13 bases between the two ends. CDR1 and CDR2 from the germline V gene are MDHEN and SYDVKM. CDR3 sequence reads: CASSRAEGSYNEQFF. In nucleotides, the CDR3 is TGTGCCAGCAGCAGAGCAGAGGGTTCCTACAATGAGCAGTTCTTC.

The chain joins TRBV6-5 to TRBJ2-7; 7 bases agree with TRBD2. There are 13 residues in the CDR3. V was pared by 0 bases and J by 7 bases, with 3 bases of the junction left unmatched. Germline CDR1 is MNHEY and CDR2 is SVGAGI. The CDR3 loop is CASSYSLAWEQYF. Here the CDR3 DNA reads TGTGCCAGCAGTTACTCACTAGCGTGGGAGCAGTACTTC.

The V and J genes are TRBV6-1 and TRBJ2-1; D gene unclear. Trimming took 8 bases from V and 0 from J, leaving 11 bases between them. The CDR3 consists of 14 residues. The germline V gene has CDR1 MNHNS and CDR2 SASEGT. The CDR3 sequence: CASRLTGSYNEQFF. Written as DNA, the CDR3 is TGTGCCAGCCGACTTACCGGCTCCTACAATGAGCAGTTCTTC.

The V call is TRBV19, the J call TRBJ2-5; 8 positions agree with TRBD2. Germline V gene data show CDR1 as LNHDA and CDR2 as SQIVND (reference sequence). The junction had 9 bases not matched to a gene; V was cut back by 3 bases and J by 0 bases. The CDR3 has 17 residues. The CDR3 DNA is TGTGCCAGTAGTATGAGTTCGGCTAGCGGGTACCAAGAGACCCAGTACTTC. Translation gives CASSMSSASGYQETQYF.

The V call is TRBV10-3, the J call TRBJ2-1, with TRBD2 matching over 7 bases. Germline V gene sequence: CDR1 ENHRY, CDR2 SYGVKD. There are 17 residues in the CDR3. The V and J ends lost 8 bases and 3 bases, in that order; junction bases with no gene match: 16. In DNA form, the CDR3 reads TGTGCCATCGGCAAGTCAAGGAGCCTAGCGGACTACAATGAGCAGTTCTTC. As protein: CAIGKSRSLADYNEQFF.

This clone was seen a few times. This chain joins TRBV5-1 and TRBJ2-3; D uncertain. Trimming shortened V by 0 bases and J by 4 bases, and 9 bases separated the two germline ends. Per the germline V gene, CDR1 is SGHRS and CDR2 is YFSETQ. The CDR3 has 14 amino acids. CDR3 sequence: CASSLALGADTQYF. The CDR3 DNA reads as TGCGCCAGCAGCTTGGCGCTGGGCGCAGATACGCAGTATTTT. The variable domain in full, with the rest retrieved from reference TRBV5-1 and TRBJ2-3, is KAGVTQTPRYLIKTRGQQVTLSCSPISGHRSVSWYQQTPGQGLQFLFEYFSETQRNKGNFPGRFSGRQFSNSRSEMNVSTLELGDSALYLCASSLALGADTQYFGPGTRLTVL.

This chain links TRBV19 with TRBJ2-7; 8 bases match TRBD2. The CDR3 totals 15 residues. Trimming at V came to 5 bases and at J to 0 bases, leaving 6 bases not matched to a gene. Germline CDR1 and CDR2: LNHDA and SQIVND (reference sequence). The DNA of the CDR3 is TGTGCCAGTAGTGATCCCGGGACTAGCTCCTACGAGCAGTACTTC. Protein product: CASSDPGTSSYEQYF.

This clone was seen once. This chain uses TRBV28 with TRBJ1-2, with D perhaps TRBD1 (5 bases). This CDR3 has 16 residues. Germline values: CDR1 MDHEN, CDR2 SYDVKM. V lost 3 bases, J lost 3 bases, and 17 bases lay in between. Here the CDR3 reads CASSLLTFQGDYGYTF. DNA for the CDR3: TGTGCCAGCAGTTTGTTGACTTTCCAAGGGGACTATGGCTACACCTTC.